Listed here are 12 T cell receptor beta chains from one sample, sequenced in a study of cytomegalovirus exposure and HLA in healthy donors. A multiplex PCR was run with 60 Vbeta primers and 13 Jbeta primers. Profiled with immunoSEQ multiplex PCR; TCRdb holds only in-frame clones, not every one. The sample consists of about 110,000 clones, 70% to 80% of them appearing once. The sample consisted of PBMCs. These TCRs come from a man aged 60 to 69 in good health and CMV-seronegative.

The rearrangement links TRBV5-1 to TRBJ2-3; 9 nucleotides align to TRBD2. With V trimmed by 7 bases and J by 6 bases, 9 bases remained unmatched. CDR1 is SGHRS and CDR2 is YFSETQ in the germline V gene. The CDR3 consists of 14 residues. In DNA, the CDR3 is TGCGCCAGCGCCCAAGGAGCGGGGGGTGATACGCAGTATTTT. Its protein product is CASAQGAGGDTQYF.

For the CDR3, the DNA is TGTGCCAGCAGCTTGGCGGGACGGGAGAACACTGAAGCTTTCTTT. Translating it yields CASSLAGRENTEAFF. The chain uses TRBV7-9 and TRBJ1-1, with D possibly being TRBD1 (5 bases). The V end was cut by 3 bases, the J end by 1 base, with 12 bases between. Germline V gene data show CDR1 as SEHNR and CDR2 as FQNEAQ (reference sequence). The CDR3 has 15 residues.

The CDR3 coding sequence is TGCGCCAGCAGCCGCGACCTACAGGGGGAGGACACTGAAGCTTTCTTT. Amino acid sequence: CASSRDLQGEDTEAFF. The chain carries TRBV5-1 and TRBJ1-1; 8 bases fit TRBD1. The CDR3 runs 16 residues. The germline V gene has CDR1 SGHRS and CDR2 YFSETQ. V trimming: 4 bases; J trimming: 3 bases; junction bases outside the gene matches: 11.

This clone occurred once. The chain is built from TRBV19 and TRBJ1-2; TRBD1 aligns across 11 bases. Looked up from germline, CDR1 is LNHDA and CDR2 is SQIVND (reference sequence). This CDR3 spans 16 amino acids. V was pared by 0 bases and J by 6 bases, with 6 bases of the junction left unmatched. CDR3 sequence: CASSIDTAGQGDGYTF. CDR3 sequence (DNA): TGTGCCAGTAGTATAGACACGGCGGGACAGGGGGATGGCTACACCTTC.

The chain carries TRBV9 and TRBJ1-4; 10 bases are a match to TRBD1. CDR1 is SGDLS and CDR2 is YYNGEE in the germline V gene. The J segment lost 7 bases and the V segment lost 3 bases, leaving 3 bases of the junction unmatched. This CDR3 spans 14 amino acids. CDR3 sequence reads: CASSATGGGEKLFF. As DNA, the CDR3 is TGTGCCAGCAGCGCGACAGGGGGCGGTGAAAAACTGTTTTTT. Together with reference TRBV9 and TRBJ1-4, the CDR3 gives the full variable domain: DSGVTQTPKHLITATGQRVTLRCSPRSGDLSVYWYQQSLDQGLQFLIQYYNGEERAKGNILERFSAQQFPDLHSELNLSSLELGDSALYFCASSATGGGEKLFFGSGTQLSVL.

The V and J genes are TRBV7-9 and TRBJ2-7, with 9 bases fitting TRBD1. CDR1 is SEHNR, CDR2 FQNEAQ, per germline (reference sequence). The CDR3 length is 15 residues. Losses at the gene ends were 6 bases for V and 3 bases for J; bases not matched to a gene: 9. This CDR3 reads CASSLPTGGIYEQYF. CDR3 nucleotides: TGTGCCAGCAGTTTGCCGACAGGGGGTATCTACGAGCAGTACTTC. The full variable domain, its missing parts supplied by reference TRBV7-9 and TRBJ2-7, is DTGVSQNPRHKITKRGQNVTFRCDPISEHNRLYWYRQTLGQGPEFLTYFQNEAQLEKSRLLSDRFSAERPKGSFSTLEIQRTEQGDSAMYLCASSLPTGGIYEQYFGPGTRLTVT.

The chain couples TRBV11-2 to TRBJ1-2; TRBD1 matches at 7 bases. The length of the CDR3 is 13 residues. Losses at the gene ends were 5 bases for V and 7 bases for J; bases not matched to a gene: 7. Germline lookup yields CDR1 SGHAT and CDR2 FQNNGV. CDR3 sequence: CASSVIGTVGYTF. CDR3 nucleotide sequence: TGTGCCAGCAGCGTAATCGGGACAGTTGGCTACACCTTC.

This clone was observed a single time. This rearrangement joins TRBV11-3 to TRBJ2-2; D is unresolved. This CDR3 region has 14 residues. The germline CDR1 and CDR2 sequences are SGHNT and YENEEA. V was clipped by 0 bases and J by 1 base, with 3 bases between them. The CDR3 protein is CASSLDKNTGELFF. CDR3 nucleotides: TGTGCCAGCAGCTTAGATAAGAACACCGGGGAGCTGTTTTTT. The complete variable domain, with remaining parts taken from reference TRBV11-3 and TRBJ2-2, reads EAGVVQSPRYKIIEKKQPVAFWCNPISGHNTLYWYLQNLGQGPELLIRYENEEAVDDSQLPKDRFSAERLKGVDSTLKIQPAELGDSAVYLCASSLDKNTGELFFGEGSRLTVL.

The CDR3 coding sequence is TGTGCCAGCAGCTTAAGCAGGGTGGGCTATGAGCAGTTCTTC. Translation gives CASSLSRVGYEQFF. This chain links TRBV7-8 with TRBJ2-1, with D tentatively TRBD1 (5 bases). From germline, CDR1 is SGHVS and CDR2 FQNEAQ. The V and J ends lost 2 bases and 8 bases respectively, with 13 bases between them. The CDR3 runs to 14 residues.

The chain uses TRBV9 and TRBJ2-1; 10 bases map to TRBD1. CDR1 is SGDLS and CDR2 is YYNGEE in the germline V gene. Trimming took 4 bases from V and 4 from J; bases not matched to a gene: 5. CDR3 length equals 15 residues. The CDR3 DNA reads as TGTGCCAGCAGCCCCGGGACAGGGGCTTACAATGAGCAGTTCTTC. Its protein product is CASSPGTGAYNEQFF.

The chain is built from TRBV21-1 and TRBJ2-7; TRBD1, as called in the table, went unchecked against the DNA. TRBV21-1 constitutes a pseudogene. This CDR3 is 13 amino acids long. The CDR3 loop reads CASSFQGQGEQYV. The DNA for the CDR3 is TGTGCCAGCAGCTTCCAGGGTCAGGGCGAGCAGTACGTC.

The chain has TRBV7-3 and TRBJ1-1; perhaps TRBD1 as D (6 bases). Per the germline V gene, CDR1 is SGHTA and CDR2 is FQGTGA. Trimming cost V 2 bases and J 4 bases, with 20 bases left between them. This CDR3 spans 17 amino acids. The CDR3 loop reads CASSLPLDRITSTEAFF. CDR3 in DNA: TGTGCCAGCAGCTTACCTTTGGACAGAATAACGAGCACTGAAGCTTTCTTT.